The TCR beta chain under discussion was sequenced for a study of cytomegalovirus exposure and HLA in healthy donors. Overall study findings and caveats: A later analysis found TCR association rates differed by HLA locus, highest for DRB1 and lowest for HLA-C. Later findings reportedly placed an Asian-associated ancestry cluster below the roughly 670-donor mean for N-insertions. It was only CMV serostatus that was available as immune exposure information.

V lost 3 bases, J lost 9 bases, and 15 bases stayed unmatched. Germline CDR1 is LGHNA and CDR2 is YNFKEQ. This CDR3 is 16 amino acids long. Regarding donors, all were healthy bone marrow donors. With respect to this clone: Its antigen is as yet unknown.

Use of 60 Vbeta and 13 Jbeta primers characterized the PCR. TCRdb's table, derived via immunoSEQ multiplex PCR, lists solely in-frame clones and lacks some. The sample has about 150,000 clones; 85% are singletons. The V call is TRBV4-2, the J call TRBJ1-1; TRBD1 matches at 8 bases. The sequence was collected from a boy aged 2-9 years in good health and CMV-seronegative. The sequenced sample was PBMCs. The CDR3 DNA reads as TGTGCCAGCAGCCAGCATCGGACAGGGACATGGACTAAAGCTTTCTTT. This encodes CASSQHRTGTWTKAFF.